This TCR beta chain stems from a study of T cell repertoires in cytomegalovirus infection. For the study at large: CMV infection together with matching HLA type was indicated by public TCR beta signatures. Study results and limitations: Ex vivo responses were dominated by HLA-C-restricted CMV-specific TCR beta clonotypes. CMV carriers having the relevant HLA were flagged by cumulative public TCR beta family frequency.

Ten or more counts support this clonotype. Its antigen is not known. The CDR3 consists of 14 residues. The V gene lost 8 bases and the J gene lost 4 bases, with 16 bases spanning the gap. Germline V gives CDR1 MNHNS, CDR2 SASEGT. TCRdb reprocessed the reads via MiXCR and lists one record per CDR3 protein. The data show about 360,000 distinct CDR3 sequences, roughly 18% seen once. V gene TRBV6-1 combines with J gene TRBJ2-3; weak D call: TRBD1 (6 bases). Sequencing was performed on PBMCs. The source is a human donor in good health (CMV status not recorded). Some clones in this sample may be carry-over from other donors' samples. CDR3 bases: TGTGCCAGCGCCACCGGGACAACGGCAGATACGCAGTATTTT. Translating gives CASATGTTADTQYF.